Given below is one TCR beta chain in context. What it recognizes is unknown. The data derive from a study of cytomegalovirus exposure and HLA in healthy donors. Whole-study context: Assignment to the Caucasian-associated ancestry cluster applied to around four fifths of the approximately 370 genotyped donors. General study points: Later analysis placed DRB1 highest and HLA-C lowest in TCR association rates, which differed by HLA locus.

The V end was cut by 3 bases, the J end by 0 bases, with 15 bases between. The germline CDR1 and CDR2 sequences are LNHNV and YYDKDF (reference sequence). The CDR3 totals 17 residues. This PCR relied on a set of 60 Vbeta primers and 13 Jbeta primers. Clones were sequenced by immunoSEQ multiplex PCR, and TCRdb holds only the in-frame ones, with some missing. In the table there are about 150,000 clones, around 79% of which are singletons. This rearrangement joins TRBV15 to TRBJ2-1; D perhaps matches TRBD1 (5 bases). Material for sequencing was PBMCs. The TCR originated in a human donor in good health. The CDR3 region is CATSSARQSLSYNEQFF. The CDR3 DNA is TGTGCCACCAGCAGTGCCCGACAGTCGCTCTCCTACAATGAGCAGTTCTTC.